This TCR beta chain was recovered during a study of early T cells in non-severe SARS-CoV-2 infection (dated by TCRdb to the early 2020s). Looking at the study overall: Bulk RNA from unsorted whole blood was used for TCR sequencing, so alpha and beta chains could not be paired.

What the study reported, not specific to this receptor: Matching against VDJdb was skewed toward anti-spike CD8 responses, likely underestimated virus-specific expansions, and missed private and CD4 specificities.

The V end loses 3 bases and the J end loses 10 bases, and a stretch of 7 bases separates them. CDR1 MDHEN and CDR2 SYDVKM were looked up in the germline V gene. The CDR3 starts with the cysteine, ends with the phenylalanine, and has 11 residues. CDR3 DNA only is kept here, 33 bases in frame from base 1. Set within a cohort of healthcare workers in London, UK, this nested case-control study involved weekly PCR testing of nasopharyngeal swabs along with blood sampling. Healthcare workers were recruited during the week of the UK lockdown, between 23 and 31 March 2020, and followed weekly for up to roughly 15 weeks. The method behind the library was 5' RACE. Sequencing took place on a NextSeq 500. To correct for sequencing error and PCR bias, the TCR library protocol tagged individual cDNA molecules with unique molecular identifiers. Both TCR alpha and beta chains were sequenced, and tight co-correlation was observed between alpha and beta sequence abundances in each sample. The published analysis was carried out like this. Decombinator V4 was used to annotate TCR sequences for V gene, J gene and CDR3. TCRs were defined as expanded if a significant change between any two time points was detected under a Poisson model with p below 0.0001. TCR abundances were normalised to the total number of TCRs sequenced per sample and were expressed as counts per million. MAIT TCRs were defined by TRAV1-2 paired with TRAJ12, TRAJ20 or TRAJ33, and iNKT TCRs by TRAV10 paired with TRAJ18. VDJdb, accessed 1 November 2021, was searched for CMV, EBV and SARS-CoV-2 annotated TCRs, with TCRs annotated for multiple antigens excluded. TCRdb reprocessing: public reads trimmed at Q25 with fastp, clones called with MiXCR, in-frame beta chains kept. Rows are combined by CDR3 protein, so each entry shows the most common genes and DNA. Here the V and J calls rest on TCRdb's processing, not on the authors' analysis. The sample contains 70,000 to 95,000 distinct CDR3 sequences, approximately 9.1% of them found a single time. The ten largest clones take up about 4.6% of the sample.

The sample holds many counts of this clonotype. Its target antigen remains unknown. Qualities for individual bases were not recorded, and no much larger clone is one base off. Sample: whole blood. This clonotype was obtained from an adult who was a healthcare worker with PCR-confirmed SARS-CoV-2 infection or an uninfected control (not recorded which). The rearrangement combines TRBV28 with TRBJ2-1, with the D gene not confidently named. The CDR3: CASSFSEEQFF. In nucleotide form, the sequence is TGTGCCAGCAGTTTCAGCGAGGAGCAGTTCTTC.